The 27 T cell receptor beta chains below come from one sample, sequenced in a study of neurological immune-mediated disorders. TCRdb itself ran the 5' RACE reads through MiXCR, one entry per CDR3 protein. There are about 33,000 distinct CDR3 sequences in the sample; about 13% occur only once, and roughly 2.3% lies in the top ten. This sample's time point: longitudinal time-point 2. The sample taken for sequencing was PBMCs. The source is a woman between 40 and 50 years old in good health.

In its sample, this clonotype was seen many times. This sequence joins TRBV7-2 and TRBJ2-3; D gene ambiguous. V was clipped by 1 base and J by 0 bases, with 5 bases between them. Per the germline V gene, CDR1 is SGHTA and CDR2 is FQGNSA. This CDR3 spans 14 amino acids. The CDR3 protein is CASSLVTSTDTQYF. CDR3 bases: TGTGCCAGCAGCTTAGTTACTAGCACAGATACGCAGTATTTT.

This clonotype was found many times. The gene calls are TRBV20-1 and TRBJ1-2, with D unresolved. There are 15 residues in the CDR3. The ends were cut back, 4 bases at V and 0 bases at J, with 15 bases in the middle. Germline V gene lookup returns CDR1 DFQATT and CDR2 SNEGSKA (reference sequence). The CDR3 reads CSATSSPGANYGYTF. CDR3 DNA sequence: TGCAGTGCTACATCGTCACCGGGAGCTAACTATGGCTACACCTTC.

This clonotype was seen a handful of times. The chain is built from TRBV15 and TRBJ2-5; D is possibly TRBD2 (6 bases). The CDR3 is 13 residues long. The germline V and J ends were trimmed by 5 bases and 3 bases, with 10 bases remaining between them. Germline V gene sequence: CDR1 LNHNV, CDR2 YYDKDF (reference sequence). CDR3 nucleotides: TGTGCCACCAGCGGAGTAGCGGAAGAGACCCAGTACTTC. Translated, it gives CATSGVAEETQYF.

J is TRBJ2-1 and V is TRBV7-7; 8 bases fit TRBD2. The V gene end was trimmed by 6 bases and the J gene end by 1 base; junction bases not matched to a gene: 5. The CDR3 is 15 residues long. Germline V lookup: CDR1 SSHAT, CDR2 FNYEAQ (reference sequence). CDR3 DNA: TGTGCCAGCAGTCATAGCGGGGCTTCCTACAATGAGCAGTTCTTC. Translating gives CASSHSGASYNEQFF.

The sample holds many counts of this clonotype. This chain joins TRBV5-1 and TRBJ2-3, with 10 bases that match TRBD1. The V gene end was trimmed by 4 bases and the J gene end by 1 base; junction bases not matched to a gene: 3. Per germline, CDR1 SGHRS and CDR2 YFSETQ. This CDR3 spans 15 amino acids. The CDR3, as DNA: TGCGCCAGCAGCGGGACAGGGGTCCGCACAGATACGCAGTATTTT. Protein sequence: CASSGTGVRTDTQYF.

This clonotype occurred many times. The rearrangement uses TRBV12-3 or TRBV12-4 and TRBJ2-1, with 10 bases matching TRBD2. The CDR3 is 15 residues long. V lost 9 bases, J lost 2 bases, and 7 bases stayed unmatched. The DNA of the CDR3 is TGTGCCAGTTCTCCTAGCGGGGGAGCCTACAATGAGCAGTTCTTC. Translation gives CASSPSGGAYNEQFF.

The J gene is TRBJ1-3, the V gene TRBV6-5; TRBD1 agrees at 9 bases. Germline trimming cut 7 bases from V and 4 bases from J; bases unmatched to any gene: 11. This CDR3 spans 16 amino acids. CDR1 MNHEY and CDR2 SVGAGI come from the germline V gene. CDR3: CASTYLQGASGNTIYF. DNA of the CDR3: TGTGCCAGCACCTACCTACAGGGGGCTTCGGGAAACACCATATATTTT.

This clonotype was observed a few times. At one boundary the junction diverges from the germline segment, which might be a read error. The gene calls are TRBV3-1 and TRBJ2-2; TRBD2 agrees at 7 bases. The CDR3 extends over 17 amino acids. CDR1 and CDR2 from the germline V gene are LGHDT and YNNKEL (reference sequence). CDR3 residues: CASSPGLADLNTGELIF. As DNA, the CDR3 is TGTGCCAGCAGCCCCGGGCTAGCGGACCTGAACACCGGGGAGCTGATTTTT.

As to this clonotype: Just one base apart from a much larger clone, this may be a read error. The rearrangement joins TRBV10-2 to TRBJ1-6; possible D gene TRBD1, 5 bases. Germline loops: CDR1 WSHSY, CDR2 SAAADI. This CDR3 has 15 amino acids. The DNA for the CDR3 is TGCCCCAGCAGTGGGCTGGGCAACCAGGGATCACCCCTCCACTTT. It is translated as CPSSGLGNQGSPLHF.

This clonotype was recorded at least ten times. The rearrangement links TRBV5-1 to TRBJ2-7; D possibly corresponds to TRBD2 (6 bases). The CDR3 is made up of 13 amino acids. Trimming pared 0 bases from V and 6 bases from J, leaving 10 bases between. From germline, CDR1 is SGHRS and CDR2 YFSETQ. The CDR3 loop reads CASSLARGFEQYF. CDR3 sequence (DNA): TGCGCCAGCAGCTTGGCCCGGGGGTTCGAGCAGTACTTC.

The chain couples TRBV2 to TRBJ2-7; TRBD2 matches 8 bases. Per germline, CDR1 SNHLY and CDR2 FYNNEI. The CDR3 is 13 residues long. The trim removed 7 bases at V and 5 bases at J, leaving 7 bases unmatched. This CDR3 is CASTAGGGHEQYF. The CDR3 DNA is TGTGCCAGCACGGCGGGGGGAGGTCACGAGCAGTACTTC.

This clonotype showed up many times. The rearrangement links TRBV10-2 to TRBJ2-2; D call uncertain. Germline V gene lookup returns CDR1 WSHSY and CDR2 SAAADI. Trimming removed 7 bases from V and 4 bases from J, with 7 bases in between. This CDR3 contains 12 residues. The CDR3 DNA sequence: TGCGCCAGCACCGGATTCACCGGGGAGCTGTTTTTT. Protein sequence: CASTGFTGELFF.

With regard to this clonotype: Since a much larger clone is just one base distant, this may be a read error. The J gene is TRBJ2-2, the V gene TRBV4-1; the D is unclear. V shed 7 bases and J shed 7 bases, with 16 bases lying between them. This CDR3 is built from 14 residues. From germline, CDR1 is MGHRA and CDR2 YSYEKL. The CDR3 sequence is CASNRARKIGELFF. As DNA, the CDR3 is TGCGCCAGCAACCGCGCCAGAAAAATCGGGGAGCTGTTTTTT.

Comment on this clonotype: The junction departs from the called germline gene at one end, perhaps through a read error. CDR3 sequence reads: CSSRDSVGPRNEQFF. Written as DNA, the CDR3 is TGCAGTTCTAGAGATTCGGTAGGGCCGAGGAATGAGCAGTTCTTC. V gene TRBV20-1 combines with J gene TRBJ2-1, with no clear D. The CDR3 runs 15 residues. Germline V gene data show CDR1 as DFQATT and CDR2 as SNEGSKA (reference sequence).

This clonotype was counted at least ten times. This sequence joins TRBV20-1 and TRBJ1-6, with 8 bases matching TRBD1. This CDR3 contains 16 residues. CDR1 and CDR2 from the germline V gene are DFQATT and SNEGSKA (reference sequence). V shed 5 bases and J 2 bases; nucleotides not matched to a gene: 8. The CDR3 sequence: CSASRQGRAYNSPLHF. The CDR3, as DNA: TGCAGTGCTTCGAGACAGGGGAGGGCCTATAATTCACCCCTCCACTTT.

This chain links TRBV2 with TRBJ2-7, with TRBD1 matching over 7 bases. CDR1 is SNHLY, CDR2 FYNNEI, per germline. Trimming cost V 6 bases and J 2 bases; bases outside gene matches: 10. This CDR3 comprises 15 residues. The CDR3 here is CASRRQGAGTYEQYF. The CDR3 DNA sequence: TGTGCCAGCAGGCGACAGGGCGCGGGCACCTACGAGCAGTACTTC. The full variable domain, its missing parts supplied by reference TRBV2 and TRBJ2-7, is EPEVTQTPSHQVTQMGQEVILRCVPISNHLYFYWYRQILGQKVEFLVSFYNNEISEKSEIFDDQFSVERPDGSNFTLKIRSTKLEDSAMYFCASRRQGAGTYEQYFGPGTRLTVT.

As for this clonotype: A read error may explain this, as a much larger clone is one base away. CDR3 region: CSVVGVYNEQFF. Here the CDR3 DNA reads TGCAGCGTTGTAGGGGTCTACAATGAGCAGTTCTTC. The V and J genes are TRBV29-1 and TRBJ2-1, with D possibly TRBD1 on 5 matching bases. The V and J ends lost 4 bases and 3 bases respectively, with 7 bases between them. Germline CDR1 and CDR2: SQVTM and ANQGSEA. The CDR3 totals 12 residues.

In its sample, this clonotype was seen many times. The chain couples TRBV3-1 to TRBJ2-2; 10 positions match TRBD1. This CDR3 spans 16 amino acids. CDR1 LGHDT and CDR2 YNNKEL come from the germline V gene (reference sequence). The ends lost 0 bases at V and 7 bases at J; junction bases unmatched: 5. The CDR3 is CASSQDSGQGYGELFF. CDR3 bases: TGTGCCAGCAGCCAAGATTCGGGACAGGGGTACGGGGAGCTGTTTTTT.

This clonotype was counted at least ten times. The chain employs TRBV20-1 and TRBJ2-2, with 11 bases aligning to TRBD2. Trimming took 5 bases from V and 4 from J; bases not matched to a gene: 6. Germline-derived CDR1 and CDR2 are DFQATT and SNEGSKA (reference sequence). The CDR3 runs to 15 residues. The CDR3 sequence: CSALAGGPGTGELFF. CDR3 bases: TGCAGTGCTTTAGCGGGGGGGCCGGGCACCGGGGAGCTGTTTTTT.

This clonotype showed up many times. The CDR3 DNA follows: TGTGCCAGTAGTCCCAGTCCAAGTAGAAATGAGCAGTTCTTC. Its translation: CASSPSPSRNEQFF. The chain combines TRBV19 with TRBJ2-1; D unresolved. CDR3 length: 14 residues. CDR1 is LNHDA and CDR2 is SQIVND in the germline V gene (reference sequence). V lost 5 bases, J lost 7 bases, and 15 bases lay in between. Using reference TRBV19 and TRBJ2-1 for the parts outside the CDR3, the full variable domain is DGGITQSPKYLFRKEGQNVTLSCEQNLNHDAMYWYRQDPGQGLRLIYYSQIVNDFQKGDIAEGYSVSREKKESFPLTVTSAQKNPTAFYLCASSPSPSRNEQFFGPGTRLTVL.

This clonotype was picked up many times. The genes are TRBV6-2 or TRBV6-3 and TRBJ2-1; a weak D match, TRBD2 (7 bases). In germline, CDR1 is MNHEY, CDR2 SVGEGT. The CDR3 sequence is 19 residues long. Trimming removed 5 bases from V and 0 bases from J, with 23 bases in between. Written as DNA, the CDR3 is TGTGCCAGCAGTAAGGGGGTTAGCGGGCAGCCCTTCTCCTACAATGAGCAGTTCTTC. Protein sequence: CASSKGVSGQPFSYNEQFF.

This clonotype was observed many times. The chain recombines TRBV6-2 or TRBV6-3 with TRBJ2-7, with TRBD1 matching 12 bases. J was trimmed by 10 bases and V by 5 bases; bases with no gene match: 9. CDR1 and CDR2 (germline): MNHEY, SVGEGT. The CDR3 is made up of 14 amino acids. The CDR3 bases are TGTGCCAGCAGTCCCTTACCGGGACAGGGGGCCCAGTACTTC. Translation gives CASSPLPGQGAQYF.

This clonotype was recorded many times. The genes are TRBV12-3 or TRBV12-4 and TRBJ1-5, with D perhaps matching TRBD1 (6 bases). This CDR3 spans 15 amino acids. The ends were cut back, 1 base at V and 7 bases at J, with 14 bases in the middle. DNA of the CDR3: TGTGCCAGCAGTTTAGGGACAGCTCAGAGGCAGCCCCAGCATTTT. Translation: CASSLGTAQRQPQHF.

This clonotype showed up many times. The V call is TRBV5-1, the J call TRBJ2-3; D is uncertain. Germline assignment: CDR1 SGHRS and CDR2 YFSETQ. The CDR3 has 14 amino acids. Trimming removed 3 bases at V and 0 bases at J, with 8 bases between. DNA for the CDR3: TGCGCCAGCAGCTCTGCCCAGAGCACAGATACGCAGTATTTT. Its protein is CASSSAQSTDTQYF. The full variable domain, completed using reference TRBV5-1 and TRBJ2-3, is KAGVTQTPRYLIKTRGQQVTLSCSPISGHRSVSWYQQTPGQGLQFLFEYFSETQRNKGNFPGRFSGRQFSNSRSEMNVSTLELGDSALYLCASSSAQSTDTQYFGPGTRLTVL.

This clonotype has a handful of counts. This chain uses TRBV6-2 or TRBV6-3 with TRBJ2-1, with 11 bases aligning to TRBD1. Unmatched junction bases numbered 7, after V lost 5 bases and J lost 7 bases. The CDR3 extends over 15 amino acids. The germline CDR1 and CDR2 sequences are MNHEY and SVGEGT. CDR3 nucleotides: TGTGCCAGCAGTAAACCGGGACAGGGGGTTAATGAGCAGTTCTTC. It is translated as CASSKPGQGVNEQFF.

This chain joins TRBV27 and TRBJ2-4; TRBD1 aligns across 10 bases. Germline loops: CDR1 MNHEY, CDR2 SMNVEV (reference sequence). V lost 6 bases to trimming and J lost 8 bases; unmatched junction nucleotides: 7. This CDR3 has 14 residues. The CDR3 region has the DNA TGTGCCAGCAGGCGACAGGGGGCGGAACACATTCAGTACTTC. Its protein product is CASRRQGAEHIQYF.

This clonotype was picked up many times. This rearrangement joins TRBV6-5 to TRBJ2-7; perhaps TRBD2 as D (5 bases). The length of the CDR3 is 12 residues. The V end lost 8 bases, the J end lost 2 bases, and 10 bases lay between the germline ends. Germline-derived CDR1 and CDR2 are MNHEY and SVGAGI. CDR3 sequence (DNA): TGTGCCAGCGGTGACTACACCTACGAGCAGTACTTC. It specifies CASGDYTYEQYF.